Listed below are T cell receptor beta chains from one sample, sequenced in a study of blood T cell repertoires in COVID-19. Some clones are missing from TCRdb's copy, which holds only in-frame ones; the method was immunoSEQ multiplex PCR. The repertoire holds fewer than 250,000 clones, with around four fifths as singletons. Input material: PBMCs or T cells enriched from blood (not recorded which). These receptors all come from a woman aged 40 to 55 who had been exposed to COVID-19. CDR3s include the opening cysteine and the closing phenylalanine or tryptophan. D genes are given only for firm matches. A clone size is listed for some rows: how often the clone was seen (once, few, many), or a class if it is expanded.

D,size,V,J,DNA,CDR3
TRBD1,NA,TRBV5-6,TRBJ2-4,TGTGCCAGCAGCTTGGTGGGACAGCAGAAAAACATTCAGTACTTC,CASSLVGQQKNIQYF
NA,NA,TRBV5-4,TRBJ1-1,TGTGCCAGCAGCCGGGGGGGAGTCGCTGAAGCTTTCTTT,CASSRGGVAEAFF
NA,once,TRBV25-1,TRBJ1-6,TGTGCCATCCCGGGACCCCTCGCGGGAAGGTCACCCCTCCACTTT,CAIPGPLAGRSPLHF
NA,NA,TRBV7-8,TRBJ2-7,TGTGCCAGCAGCTTCAGGGGCTCCTACGAGCAGTACTTC,CASSFRGSYEQYF
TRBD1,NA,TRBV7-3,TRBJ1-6,TGTGCCAACCCTATCATGGACAGGGACCTATGGGGTAATTCACCCCTCCACTTT,CANPIMDRDLWGNSPLHF
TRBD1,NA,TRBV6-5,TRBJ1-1,TGTGCCAGCAGTTACTCGACAGGGATGAACACTGAAGCTTTCTTT,CASSYSTGMNTEAFF
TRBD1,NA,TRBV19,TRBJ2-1,TGTGCCAGTATCGCCACAGGGGGACCCTCCAATGAGCAGTTCTTC,CASIATGGPSNEQFF
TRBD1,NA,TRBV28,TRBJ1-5,TGTGCCAGCAGTACGAAGGCCGGGACAGCCAACAATCAGCCCCAGCATTTT,CASSTKAGTANNQPQHF
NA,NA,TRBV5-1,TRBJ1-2,TGCGCCAGCAGCTTGGGACTACCGGGACAATTTCCTACAGGCTACACCTTC,CASSLGLPGQFPTGYTF
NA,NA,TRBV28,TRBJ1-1,TGTGCCAGCAGTCTGATTATATCGGGAACTGAAGCTTTCTTT,CASSLIISGTEAFF